The entry that follows covers one TCR beta chain sequence. Only in-frame clones appear in the TCRdb table, and some are missing; sequencing was by immunoSEQ multiplex PCR. This table holds some 510,000 clones, 88% found once. These data are taken from a study of blood T cell repertoires in COVID-19. Per the germline V gene, CDR1 is GTSNPN and CDR2 is SVGIG (reference sequence). The CDR3 contains 16 residues. V was shortened by 1 base and J by 2 bases, with 15 bases between the two germline ends. The specimen sequenced was PBMCs or T cells enriched from blood (not recorded which). V usage is TRBV30 and J usage is TRBJ1-3; D uncertain. The receptor's source is a woman in her thirties or forties who had recovered from COVID-19. The CDR3 nucleotides are TGTGCCTGGAGTGCAGCCGCGGGTAACCCTGGAAACACCATATATTTT. It yields the protein CAWSAAAGNPGNTIYF.